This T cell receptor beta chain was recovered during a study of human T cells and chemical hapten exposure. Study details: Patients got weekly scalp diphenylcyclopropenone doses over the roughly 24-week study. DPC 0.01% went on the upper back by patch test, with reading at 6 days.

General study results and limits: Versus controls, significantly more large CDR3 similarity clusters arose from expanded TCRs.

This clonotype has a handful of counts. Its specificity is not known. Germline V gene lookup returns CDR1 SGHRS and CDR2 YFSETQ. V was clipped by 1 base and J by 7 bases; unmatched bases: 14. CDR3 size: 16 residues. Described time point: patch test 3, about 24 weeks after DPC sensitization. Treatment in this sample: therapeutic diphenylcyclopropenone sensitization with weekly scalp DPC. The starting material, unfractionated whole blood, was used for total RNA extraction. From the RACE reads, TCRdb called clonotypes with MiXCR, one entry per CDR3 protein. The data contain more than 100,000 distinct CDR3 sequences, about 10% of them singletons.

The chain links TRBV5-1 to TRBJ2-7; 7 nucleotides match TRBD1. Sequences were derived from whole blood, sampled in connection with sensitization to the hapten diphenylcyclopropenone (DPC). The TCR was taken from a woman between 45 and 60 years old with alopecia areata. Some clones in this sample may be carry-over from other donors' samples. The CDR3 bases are TGCGCCAGCAGCTTGTGGGGTACAGGGGCACAAAAAGAGCAGTACTTC. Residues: CASSLWGTGAQKEQYF.